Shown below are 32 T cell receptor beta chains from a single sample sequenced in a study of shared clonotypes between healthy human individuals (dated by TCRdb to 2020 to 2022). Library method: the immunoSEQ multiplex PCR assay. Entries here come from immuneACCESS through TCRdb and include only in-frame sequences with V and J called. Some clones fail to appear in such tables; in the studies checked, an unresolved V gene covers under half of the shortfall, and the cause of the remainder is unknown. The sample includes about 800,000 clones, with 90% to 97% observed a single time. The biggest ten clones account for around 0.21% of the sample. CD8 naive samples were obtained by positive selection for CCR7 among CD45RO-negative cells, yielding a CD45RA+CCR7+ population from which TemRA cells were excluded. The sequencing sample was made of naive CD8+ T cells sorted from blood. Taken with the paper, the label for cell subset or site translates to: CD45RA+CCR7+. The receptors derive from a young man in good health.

CDR3 DNA sequence: TGCAGCGCAGGACTAGCGGGAGTTCATGAGCAGTTCTTC. It yields the protein CSAGLAGVHEQFF. The chain is built from TRBV29-1 and TRBJ2-1; 13 bases agree with TRBD2. CDR1 and CDR2 (germline): SQVTM, ANQGSEA. This CDR3 region has 13 residues. V lost 7 bases, J lost 8 bases, and 5 bases stayed unmatched.

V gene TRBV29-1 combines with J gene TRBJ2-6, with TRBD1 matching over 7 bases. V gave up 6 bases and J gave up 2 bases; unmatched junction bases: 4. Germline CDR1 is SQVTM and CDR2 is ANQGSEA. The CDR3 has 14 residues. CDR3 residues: CSVVGTAGANVLTF. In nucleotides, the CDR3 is TGCAGCGTGGTCGGGACAGCTGGGGCCAACGTCCTGACTTTC.

In DNA form, the CDR3 reads TGCAGCGTCCGGGACCAAACCTACGAGCAGTACTTC. Its protein product is CSVRDQTYEQYF. The V gene is TRBV29-1, the J gene TRBJ2-7; D assignment may be TRBD1 or TRBD2 (5 bases each). This CDR3 contains 12 residues. Trimming took 6 bases from V and 2 from J, leaving 11 bases between them. From germline, CDR1 is SQVTM and CDR2 ANQGSEA.

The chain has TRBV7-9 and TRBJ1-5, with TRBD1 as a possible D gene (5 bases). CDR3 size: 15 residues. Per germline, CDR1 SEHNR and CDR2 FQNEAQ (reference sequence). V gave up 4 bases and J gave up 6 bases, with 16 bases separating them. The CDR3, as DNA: TGTGCCAGCAGCTCCTCTCGGGAAACAGGTCAGCCCCAGCATTTT. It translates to CASSSSRETGQPQHF.

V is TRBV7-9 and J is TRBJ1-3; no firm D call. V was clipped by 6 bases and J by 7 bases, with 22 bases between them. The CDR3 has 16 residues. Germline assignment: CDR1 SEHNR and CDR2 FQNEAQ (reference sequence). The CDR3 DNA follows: TGTGCCAGCAGTCCTAAAAGGATGGGAGAAACCAACACCATATATTTT. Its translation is CASSPKRMGETNTIYF.

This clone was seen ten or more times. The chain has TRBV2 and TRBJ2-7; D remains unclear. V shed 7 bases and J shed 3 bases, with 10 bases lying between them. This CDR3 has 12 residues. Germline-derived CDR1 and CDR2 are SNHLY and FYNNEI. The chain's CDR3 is CASMEDIYEQYF. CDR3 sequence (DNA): TGTGCCAGCATGGAAGACATCTACGAGCAGTACTTC.

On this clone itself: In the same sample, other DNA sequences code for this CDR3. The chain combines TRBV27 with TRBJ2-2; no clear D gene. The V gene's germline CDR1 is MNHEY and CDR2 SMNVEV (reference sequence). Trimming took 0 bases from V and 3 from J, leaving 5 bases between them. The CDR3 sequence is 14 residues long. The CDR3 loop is CASSLSGYTGELFF. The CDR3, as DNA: TGTGCCAGCAGTTTATCTGGGTACACCGGGGAGCTGTTTTTT.

For the CDR3, the DNA is TGTGCCAGCTTAGGGGGGAGCGGGAGGTTGGATGAGCAGTTCTTC. Translated, it gives CASLGGSGRLDEQFF. The chain joins TRBV10-3 to TRBJ2-1; 9 nucleotides align to TRBD2. Germline V gives CDR1 ENHRY, CDR2 SYGVKD. This CDR3 is 15 amino acids long. V was pared by 10 bases and J by 8 bases, with 15 bases of the junction left unmatched.

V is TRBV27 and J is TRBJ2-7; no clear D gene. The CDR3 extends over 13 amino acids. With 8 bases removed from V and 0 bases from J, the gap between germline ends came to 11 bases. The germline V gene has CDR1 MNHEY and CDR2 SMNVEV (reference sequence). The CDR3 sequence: CASGVRSSYEQYF. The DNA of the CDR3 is TGTGCCAGCGGAGTGCGGAGCTCCTACGAGCAGTACTTC.

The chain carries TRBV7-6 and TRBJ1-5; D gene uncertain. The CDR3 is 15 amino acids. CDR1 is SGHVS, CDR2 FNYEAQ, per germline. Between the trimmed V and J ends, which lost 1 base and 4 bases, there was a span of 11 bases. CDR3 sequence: CASSLGSLGNQPQHF. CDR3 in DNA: TGTGCCAGCAGCTTAGGGTCGTTGGGGAATCAGCCCCAGCATTTT.

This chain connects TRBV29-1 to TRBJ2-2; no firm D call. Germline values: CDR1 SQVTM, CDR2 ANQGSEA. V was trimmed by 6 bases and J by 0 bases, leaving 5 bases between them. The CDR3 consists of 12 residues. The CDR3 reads CSVSANTGELFF. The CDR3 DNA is TGCAGCGTGTCTGCGAACACCGGGGAGCTGTTTTTT.

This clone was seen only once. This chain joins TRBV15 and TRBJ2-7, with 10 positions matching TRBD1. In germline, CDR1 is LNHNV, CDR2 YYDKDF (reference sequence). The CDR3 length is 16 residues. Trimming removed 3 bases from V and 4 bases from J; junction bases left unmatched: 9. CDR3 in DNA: TGTGCCACCAGCAGGGGGTGGGGGACAGGGGATTACGAGCAGTACTTC. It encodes CATSRGWGTGDYEQYF. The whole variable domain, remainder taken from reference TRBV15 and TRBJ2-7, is DAMVIQNPRYQVTQFGKPVTLSCSQTLNHNVMYWYQQKSSQAPKLLFHYYDKDFNNEADTPDNFQSRRPNTSFCFLDIRSPGLGDTAMYLCATSRGWGTGDYEQYFGPGTRLTVT.

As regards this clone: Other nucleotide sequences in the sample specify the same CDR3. CDR3 nucleotide sequence: TGTGCCAGCAGTTTACTCGGACGCACCTACGAGCAGTACTTC. Protein sequence: CASSLLGRTYEQYF. The chain has TRBV28 and TRBJ2-7; D uncertain. V lost 2 bases and J 2 bases, leaving 10 bases between the germline ends. The CDR3 extends over 14 amino acids. Germline-derived CDR1 and CDR2 are MDHEN and SYDVKM.

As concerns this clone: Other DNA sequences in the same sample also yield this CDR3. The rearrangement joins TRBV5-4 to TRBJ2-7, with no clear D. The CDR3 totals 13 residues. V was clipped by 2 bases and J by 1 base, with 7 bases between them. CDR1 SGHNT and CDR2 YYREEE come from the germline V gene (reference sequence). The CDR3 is CASSFSGSYEQYF. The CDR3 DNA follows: TGTGCCAGCAGCTTTTCAGGTTCCTACGAGCAGTACTTC.

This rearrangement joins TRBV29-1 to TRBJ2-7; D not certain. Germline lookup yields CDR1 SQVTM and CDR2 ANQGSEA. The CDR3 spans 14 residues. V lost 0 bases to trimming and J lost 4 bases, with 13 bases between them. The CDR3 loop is CSVEDSTDGYEQYF. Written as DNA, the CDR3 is TGCAGCGTTGAAGACTCTACGGATGGGTACGAGCAGTACTTC.

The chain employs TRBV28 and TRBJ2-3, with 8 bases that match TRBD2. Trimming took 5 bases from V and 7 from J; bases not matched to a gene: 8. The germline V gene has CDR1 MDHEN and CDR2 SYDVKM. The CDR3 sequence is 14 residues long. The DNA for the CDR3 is TGTGCCAGCAGTATTAGCGGGATTGGTAATACGCAGTATTTT. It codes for CASSISGIGNTQYF.

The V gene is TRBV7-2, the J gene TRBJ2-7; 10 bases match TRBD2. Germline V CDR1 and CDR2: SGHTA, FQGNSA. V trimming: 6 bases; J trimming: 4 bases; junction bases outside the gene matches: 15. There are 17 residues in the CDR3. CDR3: CASSLIPPPSGSYEQYF. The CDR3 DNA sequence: TGTGCCAGCAGTTTGATCCCCCCTCCTAGCGGGAGTTACGAGCAGTACTTC.

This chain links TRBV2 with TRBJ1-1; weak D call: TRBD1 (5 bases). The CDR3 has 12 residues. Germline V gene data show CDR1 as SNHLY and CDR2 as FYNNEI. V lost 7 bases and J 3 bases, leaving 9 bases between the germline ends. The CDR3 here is CASIGAYTEAFF. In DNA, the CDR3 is TGTGCCAGCATCGGGGCTTACACTGAAGCTTTCTTT.

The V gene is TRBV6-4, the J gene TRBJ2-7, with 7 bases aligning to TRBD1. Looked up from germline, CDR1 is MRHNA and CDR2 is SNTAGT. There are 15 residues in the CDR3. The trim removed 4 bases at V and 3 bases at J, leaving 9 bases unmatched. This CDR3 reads CASSVPTGNRYEQYF. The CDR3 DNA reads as TGTGCCAGCAGTGTACCGACAGGGAACCGCTACGAGCAGTACTTC.

CDR3 bases: TGCAGCGTTGAAGGGCTTAAGCGGGACCGCTCCTACAATGAGCAGTTCTTC. This gives the protein CSVEGLKRDRSYNEQFF. This chain links TRBV29-1 with TRBJ2-1; 7 nucleotides match TRBD2. The germline V gene encodes CDR1 SQVTM and CDR2 ANQGSEA. The CDR3 runs 17 residues. J gave up 0 bases and V 1 base, and 9 bases lay outside the gene matches.

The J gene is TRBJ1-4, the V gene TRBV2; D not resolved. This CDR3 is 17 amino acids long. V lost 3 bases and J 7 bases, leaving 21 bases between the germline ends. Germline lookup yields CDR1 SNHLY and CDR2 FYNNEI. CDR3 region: CASSENLRTFRGEKLFF. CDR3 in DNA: TGTGCCAGCAGTGAGAACCTTCGGACCTTTCGAGGTGAAAAACTGTTTTTT.

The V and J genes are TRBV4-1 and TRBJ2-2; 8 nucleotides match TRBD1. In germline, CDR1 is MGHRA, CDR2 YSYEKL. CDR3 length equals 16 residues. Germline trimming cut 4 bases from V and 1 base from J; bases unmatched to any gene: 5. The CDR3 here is CASSPDRGQNTGELFF. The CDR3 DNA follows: TGCGCCAGCAGCCCTGACAGGGGCCAGAACACCGGGGAGCTGTTTTTT.

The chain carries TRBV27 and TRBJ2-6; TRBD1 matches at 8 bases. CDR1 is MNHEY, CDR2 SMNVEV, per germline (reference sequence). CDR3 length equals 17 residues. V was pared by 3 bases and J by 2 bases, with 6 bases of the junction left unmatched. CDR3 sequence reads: CASSFRDRRTGANVLTF. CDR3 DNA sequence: TGTGCCAGCAGTTTCCGGGACAGGAGGACTGGGGCCAACGTCCTGACTTTC. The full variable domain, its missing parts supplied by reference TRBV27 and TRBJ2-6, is EAQVTQNPRYLITVTGKKLTVTCSQNMNHEYMSWYRQDPGLGLRQIYYSMNVEVTDKGDVPEGYKVSRKEKRNFPLILESPSPNQTSLYFCASSFRDRRTGANVLTFGAGSRLTVL.

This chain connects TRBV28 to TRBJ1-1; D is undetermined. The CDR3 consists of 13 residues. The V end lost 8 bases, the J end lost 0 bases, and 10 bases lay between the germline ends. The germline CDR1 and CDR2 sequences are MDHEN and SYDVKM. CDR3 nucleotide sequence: TGTGCCAGCGCCGTCACAATGAACACTGAAGCTTTCTTT. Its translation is CASAVTMNTEAFF.

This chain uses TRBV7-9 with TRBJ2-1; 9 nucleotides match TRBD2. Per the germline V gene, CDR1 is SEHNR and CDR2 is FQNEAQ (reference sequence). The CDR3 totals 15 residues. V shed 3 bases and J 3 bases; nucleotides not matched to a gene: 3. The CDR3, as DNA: TGTGCCAGCAGCTTCGGACTAGCGCTCTACAATGAGCAGTTCTTC. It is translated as CASSFGLALYNEQFF.

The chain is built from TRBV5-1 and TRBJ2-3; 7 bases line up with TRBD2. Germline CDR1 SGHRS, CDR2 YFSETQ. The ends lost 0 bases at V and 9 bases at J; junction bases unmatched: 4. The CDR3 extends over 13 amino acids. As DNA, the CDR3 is TGCGCCAGCAGCTTGGAGGGAGGGAGGACGCAGTATTTT. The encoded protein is CASSLEGGRTQYF.

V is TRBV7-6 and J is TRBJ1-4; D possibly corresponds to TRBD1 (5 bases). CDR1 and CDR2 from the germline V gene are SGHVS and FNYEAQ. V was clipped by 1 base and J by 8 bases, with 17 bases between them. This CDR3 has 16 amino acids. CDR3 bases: TGTGCCAGCAGCTTAGGACCTAGGGGTTTGGGAGAAAAACTGTTTTTT. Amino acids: CASSLGPRGLGEKLFF.

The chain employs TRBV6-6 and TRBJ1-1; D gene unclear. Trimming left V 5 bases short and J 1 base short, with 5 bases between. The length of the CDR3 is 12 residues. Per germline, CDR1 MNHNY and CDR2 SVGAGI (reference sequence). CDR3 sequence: CASSDANTEAFF. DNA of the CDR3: TGTGCCAGCAGTGATGCGAACACTGAAGCTTTCTTT.

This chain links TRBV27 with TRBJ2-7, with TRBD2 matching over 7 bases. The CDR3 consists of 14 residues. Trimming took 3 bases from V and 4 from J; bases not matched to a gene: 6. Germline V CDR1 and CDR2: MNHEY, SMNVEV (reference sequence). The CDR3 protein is CASSFGTTPYEQYF. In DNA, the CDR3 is TGTGCCAGCAGTTTTGGGACTACACCGTACGAGCAGTACTTC.

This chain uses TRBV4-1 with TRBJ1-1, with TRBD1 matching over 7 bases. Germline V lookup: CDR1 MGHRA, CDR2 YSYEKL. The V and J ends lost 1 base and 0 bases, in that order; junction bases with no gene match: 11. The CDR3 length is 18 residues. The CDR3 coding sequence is TGCGCCAGCAGCCAAGTAGAGGGGGCAAGACTCATGAACACTGAAGCTTTCTTT. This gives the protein CASSQVEGARLMNTEAFF.

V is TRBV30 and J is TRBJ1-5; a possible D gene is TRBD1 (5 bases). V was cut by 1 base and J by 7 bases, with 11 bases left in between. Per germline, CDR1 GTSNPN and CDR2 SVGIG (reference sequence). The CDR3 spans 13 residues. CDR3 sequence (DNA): TGTGCCTGGAGTGAGGCAGGGCGGCAGCCCCAGCATTTT. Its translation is CAWSEAGRQPQHF. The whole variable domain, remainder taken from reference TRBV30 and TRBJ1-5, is SQTIHQWPATLVQPVGSPLSLECTVEGTSNPNLYWYRQAAGRGLQLLFYSVGIGQISSEVPQNLSASRPQDRQFILSSKKLLLSDSGFYLCAWSEAGRQPQHFGDGTRLSIL.

The CDR3 here is CAINDSTDTQYF. CDR3 DNA: TGCGCCATTAACGATAGCACAGATACGCAGTATTTT. The V call is TRBV10-1, the J call TRBJ2-3, with D unresolved. V gave up 10 bases and J gave up 0 bases, with 8 bases separating them. CDR1 and CDR2 (germline): WNHNN, SYGVQD (reference sequence). The CDR3 is 12 amino acids.